The 25 T cell receptor beta chains presented below share a single source sample, sequenced in a study of blood T cell repertoires in COVID-19. The data were produced by immunoSEQ multiplex PCR, yet TCRdb's version contains in-frame clones alone and is incomplete. The sample includes 90,000 to 130,000 clones, approximately 68% of them seen just once. Input material: peripheral blood. The source is a woman aged 60-70 years with acute or convalescent COVID-19.

This chain uses TRBV6-1 with TRBJ1-2; D not resolved. The V gene lost 3 bases and the J gene lost 9 bases, with 8 bases spanning the gap. This CDR3 contains 11 residues. Germline V gene data show CDR1 as MNHNS and CDR2 as SASEGT. The CDR3 sequence: CASSDPSRYTF. CDR3 sequence (DNA): TGTGCCAGCAGTGATCCCAGTCGCTACACCTTC.

The chain links TRBV10-3 to TRBJ2-1; 11 nucleotides match TRBD2. This CDR3 is built from 15 residues. Trimming cost V 8 bases and J 7 bases; bases outside gene matches: 10. Germline lookup yields CDR1 ENHRY and CDR2 SYGVKD. CDR3 sequence reads: CAIGSSGGRRNEQFF. CDR3 in DNA: TGTGCCATCGGGTCTAGCGGGGGGAGAAGGAATGAGCAGTTCTTC.

The rearrangement links TRBV9 to TRBJ2-5, with 10 bases fitting TRBD2. The CDR3 runs 15 residues. CDR1 and CDR2 from the germline V gene are SGDLS and YYNGEE. J was trimmed by 2 bases and V by 1 base; bases with no gene match: 2. The CDR3 is CASSVRAGGQETQYF. The CDR3 nucleotides are TGTGCCAGCAGCGTAAGAGCGGGGGGGCAAGAGACCCAGTACTTC.

The chain employs TRBV24-1 and TRBJ2-7, with TRBD1 matching 7 bases. The length of the CDR3 is 15 residues. Trimming at V came to 4 bases and at J to 5 bases, leaving 10 bases not matched to a gene. The germline V gene has CDR1 KGHDR and CDR2 SFDVKD. The CDR3 DNA reads as TGTGCCACCAGTGACCAGACGACAGGGAGTAACGAGCAGTACTTC. This sequence encodes CATSDQTTGSNEQYF.

The chain carries TRBV7-9 and TRBJ1-2; D is perhaps TRBD1 (5 bases). This CDR3 is built from 12 residues. Trimming cost V 3 bases and J 5 bases, with 7 bases left between them. The germline gives CDR1 SEHNR, CDR2 FQNEAQ (reference sequence). CDR3 nucleotide sequence: TGTGCCAGCAGCTTCAGGGAATATGGCTACACCTTC. Protein sequence: CASSFREYGYTF.

This chain joins TRBV29-1 and TRBJ2-1; no clear D. The CDR3 consists of 14 residues. V lost 0 bases and J 0 bases, leaving 6 bases between the germline ends. CDR1 is SQVTM and CDR2 is ANQGSEA in the germline V gene. The CDR3 loop reads CSVEERSSYNEQFF. CDR3 coding DNA: TGCAGCGTTGAAGAACGTAGCTCCTACAATGAGCAGTTCTTC.

This clone was seen a handful of times. The chain joins TRBV24-1 to TRBJ1-2; 7 nucleotides agree with TRBD1. The CDR3 contains 14 residues. Germline V gene sequence: CDR1 KGHDR, CDR2 SFDVKD. The J segment lost 6 bases and the V segment lost 4 bases, leaving 7 bases of the junction unmatched. CDR3 coding DNA: TGTGCCACCAGTGAGCAGGGACAGATCCATGGCTACACCTTC. Translating gives CATSEQGQIHGYTF.

The chain's CDR3 is CASSIVRDWDQPQHF. The CDR3 DNA reads as TGTGCCAGTAGTATAGTCAGGGATTGGGATCAGCCCCAGCATTTT. This chain connects TRBV19 to TRBJ1-5, with D perhaps TRBD1 (5 bases). V lost 1 base and J lost 5, with 12 bases in between. The CDR3 totals 15 residues. CDR1 LNHDA and CDR2 SQIVND come from the germline V gene (reference sequence). The variable domain in full, completed from reference TRBV19 and TRBJ1-5, reads DGGITQSPKYLFRKEGQNVTLSCEQNLNHDAMYWYRQDPGQGLRLIYYSQIVNDFQKGDIAEGYSVSREKKESFPLTVTSAQKNPTAFYLCASSIVRDWDQPQHFGDGTRLSIL.

This chain joins TRBV5-1 and TRBJ2-7; 7 bases line up with TRBD1. The CDR3 contains 14 residues. Trimming took 3 bases from V and 3 from J; bases not matched to a gene: 6. CDR1 and CDR2 (germline): SGHRS, YFSETQ. CDR3 in amino acids: CASSYQGDHYEQYF. Here the CDR3 DNA reads TGCGCCAGCAGCTATCAGGGGGATCACTACGAGCAGTACTTC.

The CDR3 bases are TGCGCCAGCACCGGAGGTTTTCTAGCGGGTTTGAACACCGGGGAGCTGTTTTTT. Translation gives CASTGGFLAGLNTGELFF. The genes are TRBV5-1 and TRBJ2-2, with 8 nucleotides matching TRBD2. Per the germline V gene, CDR1 is SGHRS and CDR2 is YFSETQ. With V trimmed by 6 bases and J by 1 base, 14 bases remained unmatched. The CDR3 is 18 amino acids. The full variable domain, rest sourced from reference TRBV5-1 and TRBJ2-2, is KAGVTQTPRYLIKTRGQQVTLSCSPISGHRSVSWYQQTPGQGLQFLFEYFSETQRNKGNFPGRFSGRQFSNSRSEMNVSTLELGDSALYLCASTGGFLAGLNTGELFFGEGSRLTVL.

This chain joins TRBV28 and TRBJ1-6; 9 bases align to TRBD1. The CDR3 extends over 15 amino acids. Germline V gene sequence: CDR1 MDHEN, CDR2 SYDVKM. Trimming cost V 6 bases and J 7 bases; bases outside gene matches: 7. Here the CDR3 reads CASSPGQGKNSPLHF. CDR3 DNA sequence: TGTGCCAGCAGCCCGGGACAGGGTAAAAATTCACCCCTCCACTTT.

J is TRBJ2-1 and V is TRBV5-1; D remains ambiguous. In germline, CDR1 is SGHRS, CDR2 YFSETQ. With 0 bases removed from V and 7 bases from J, the gap between germline ends came to 11 bases. The CDR3 extends over 14 amino acids. CDR3 residues: CASSLVPGSNEQFF. CDR3 nucleotide sequence: TGCGCCAGCAGCTTGGTTCCGGGTTCGAATGAGCAGTTCTTC.

The rearrangement links TRBV6-5 to TRBJ1-5; 7 bases are a match to TRBD1. Germline CDR1 reads MNHEY; CDR2 reads SVGAGI. The CDR3 covers 14 residues. V was clipped by 2 bases and J by 4 bases; unmatched bases: 2. The CDR3 DNA reads as TGTGCCAGCAGTTACACAGGGGAGAATCAGCCCCAGCATTTT. Translated: CASSYTGENQPQHF.

In its sample, this clone was seen many times. The chain has TRBV9 and TRBJ1-6; no definite D call. The germline gives CDR1 SGDLS, CDR2 YYNGEE. The length of the CDR3 is 16 residues. V shed 4 bases and J shed 8 bases, with 19 bases lying between them. CDR3 sequence (DNA): TGTGCCAGCAGCTCCCCCCCGGCAGGCTGGGATTCACCCCTCCACTTT. It specifies CASSSPPAGWDSPLHF.

The chain couples TRBV19 to TRBJ2-1, with D perhaps matching TRBD2 (7 bases). The germline gives CDR1 LNHDA, CDR2 SQIVND (reference sequence). Trimming removed 6 bases from V and 8 bases from J, with 26 bases in between. CDR3 length: 17 amino acids. CDR3: CASRVRRHGGRFDEQFF. The CDR3 nucleotides are TGTGCCAGTAGGGTTCGGAGGCACGGGGGGCGGTTCGATGAGCAGTTCTTC.

This sequence joins TRBV4-1 and TRBJ2-2; D not resolved. The germline V gene encodes CDR1 MGHRA and CDR2 YSYEKL. V lost 6 bases, J lost 3 bases, and 11 bases lay in between. The CDR3 contains 14 residues. The CDR3 spells CASRQFGYTGELFF. CDR3 bases: TGCGCCAGCAGACAGTTTGGATACACCGGGGAGCTGTTTTTT.

The rearrangement uses TRBV16 and TRBJ2-7; TRBD1 matches at 7 bases. Germline CDR1 reads KGHSY; CDR2 reads FQNENV. The CDR3 is 13 residues long. The V and J ends lost 3 bases and 4 bases, in that order; junction bases with no gene match: 3. The CDR3, as DNA: TGTGCCAGCAGCCAGGACAGGTTATACGAGCAGTACTTC. Its protein is CASSQDRLYEQYF.

The chain joins TRBV11-2 to TRBJ2-2; 8 positions match TRBD1. The CDR3 spans 15 residues. Germline CDR1 and CDR2: SGHAT and FQNNGV. V was clipped by 5 bases and J by 5 bases; unmatched bases: 7. The CDR3 region has the DNA TGTGCCAGCAGCCTGACGGACAGGGCTACCGGGGAGCTGTTTTTT. It encodes CASSLTDRATGELFF.

Remarks on this clone: A read error may produce the germline difference seen at one junction end. The chain combines TRBV7-3 with TRBJ1-2; no firm D call. CDR1 is SGHTA, CDR2 FQGTGA, per germline. The CDR3 has 14 residues. CDR3 DNA sequence: TGTGCCAGCAGACTAGGCGGGAGTAACGATGGCTACACCTTC. Translation: CASRLGGSNDGYTF.

The chain has TRBV5-1 and TRBJ2-5; TRBD1 aligns across 7 bases. The length of the CDR3 is 16 residues. The V and J ends lost 0 bases and 0 bases, in that order; junction bases with no gene match: 5. The germline gives CDR1 SGHRS, CDR2 YFSETQ. The CDR3 spells CASSLGGQNYQETQYF. For the CDR3, the DNA is TGCGCCAGCAGCTTGGGGGGACAGAACTACCAAGAGACCCAGTACTTC.

The CDR3 is CASSYSMNSYGYTF. In DNA form, the CDR3 reads TGTGCCAGCAGTTACTCGATGAACAGCTATGGCTACACCTTC. The chain uses TRBV6-2 or TRBV6-3 and TRBJ1-2; D uncertain. The CDR3 consists of 14 residues. Trimming removed 0 bases from V and 4 bases from J, with 9 bases in between. Germline CDR1 and CDR2: MNHEY and SVGEGT.

V usage is TRBV5-1 and J usage is TRBJ1-1; 8 bases align to TRBD1. Germline CDR1 SGHRS, CDR2 YFSETQ. This CDR3 has 15 residues. Germline trimming cut 3 bases from V and 4 bases from J; bases unmatched to any gene: 8. This chain's CDR3 is CASSSTQGGGTEAFF. As DNA, the CDR3 is TGCGCCAGCAGCTCGACACAGGGGGGCGGCACTGAAGCTTTCTTT.

The genes are TRBV7-9 and TRBJ2-3, with D tentatively TRBD1 (5 bases). The CDR3 extends over 13 amino acids. V was trimmed by 4 bases and J by 1 base, leaving 6 bases between them. Germline CDR1 reads SEHNR; CDR2 reads FQNEAQ (reference sequence). CDR3 sequence (DNA): TGTGCCAGCAGCTCACAGGGCACAGATACGCAGTATTTT. It codes for CASSSQGTDTQYF.

The chain carries TRBV5-1 and TRBJ2-2, with D perhaps TRBD1 (6 bases). This CDR3 comprises 16 residues. CDR1 is SGHRS, CDR2 YFSETQ, per germline. Trimming removed 0 bases from V and 6 bases from J, with 15 bases in between. CDR3 coding DNA: TGCGCCAGCAGCTTGGCCGAAACAGGGCCCCCCGGGGAGCTGTTTTTT. Its translation: CASSLAETGPPGELFF.

This rearrangement joins TRBV18 to TRBJ1-2; 11 positions match TRBD1. Germline V gene data show CDR1 as KGHSH and CDR2 as LQKENI. CDR3 length: 15 amino acids. The junction had 4 bases not matched to a gene; V was cut back by 1 base and J by 6 bases. The CDR3 DNA reads as TGTGCCAGCTCACCACGGGGACAGGGGGAGGATGGCTACACCTTC. Protein: CASSPRGQGEDGYTF.